What follows are 26 T cell receptor beta chains derived from one specimen sequenced in a study of beta chain features in type 1 diabetes. Study-wide results and caveats: Shorter TCRB CDR3s, moderately but significantly so, were found in Type 1 diabetes patients in all four CD4+ subsets.

These receptors have no known antigen. Since all of the isolated RNA was reverse transcribed, expressed TCRB transcripts were what got sequenced. Only in-frame clones appear in the TCRdb table, and some are missing; sequencing was by immunoSEQ multiplex PCR. The sample lists about 260,000 clones; around 21% were seen once. The sample consisted of naive CD4+ T cells from blood. Receptor source: a woman in her thirties or forties with type 1 diabetes.

This sequence joins TRBV11-2 and TRBJ1-1, with D possibly TRBD1 on 5 matching bases. V gave up 0 bases and J gave up 4 bases, with 6 bases separating them. This CDR3 is built from 13 residues. CDR1 and CDR2 (germline): SGHAT, FQNNGV. The CDR3 DNA sequence: TGTGCCAGCAGCTTAGAGGGGGGCACTGAAGCTTTCTTT. Amino acids: CASSLEGGTEAFF.

This chain uses TRBV7-2 with TRBJ2-7; 11 positions agree with TRBD1. The trim removed 3 bases at V and 5 bases at J, leaving 6 bases unmatched. CDR3 length: 15 residues. The germline CDR1 and CDR2 sequences are SGHTA and FQGNSA. CDR3 sequence reads: CASSLGTGGFNEQYF. CDR3 nucleotides: TGTGCCAGCAGCTTGGGGACAGGGGGTTTCAACGAGCAGTACTTC.

The chain employs TRBV30 and TRBJ2-1; TRBD2 matches at 10 bases. The CDR3 has 14 residues. The germline V gene has CDR1 GTSNPN and CDR2 SVGIG (reference sequence). Written as DNA, the CDR3 is TGTGCGGGAAGAGCGGGAGGGCCTAGGGATGAGCAGTTCTTC. It encodes CAGRAGGPRDEQFF.

This clone was found a few times. CDR3 in amino acids: CASSTLDIGYTF. The CDR3 nucleotides read TGTGCCAGTAGCACCTTGGACATTGGCTACACCTTC. This sequence joins TRBV19 and TRBJ1-2, with D possibly matching TRBD1 (5 bases). Germline V gene sequence: CDR1 LNHDA, CDR2 SQIVND (reference sequence). The germline V and J ends were trimmed by 6 bases and 7 bases, with 12 bases remaining between them. This CDR3 has 12 residues.

This chain uses TRBV27 with TRBJ1-1, with 10 bases lining up with TRBD1. V lost 5 bases and J lost 10; bases outside the gene matches: 16. Germline-derived CDR1 and CDR2 are MNHEY and SMNVEV (reference sequence). This CDR3 spans 16 amino acids. The CDR3 reads CASSGIWDRGGERAFF. The CDR3 DNA reads as TGTGCCAGCAGTGGGATATGGGACAGGGGCGGCGAAAGAGCTTTCTTT.

The chain is built from TRBV6-1 and TRBJ1-5; no firm D call. Germline V gives CDR1 MNHNS, CDR2 SASEGT. The ends were cut back, 4 bases at V and 7 bases at J, with 11 bases in the middle. There are 13 residues in the CDR3. CDR3: CASSVLAEQPQHF. DNA for the CDR3: TGTGCCAGCAGTGTGCTAGCCGAGCAGCCCCAGCATTTT.

The J gene is TRBJ2-2, the V gene TRBV9; 8 bases align to TRBD1. V was clipped by 6 bases and J by 2 bases; unmatched bases: 0. This CDR3 region has 13 residues. Per the germline V gene, CDR1 is SGDLS and CDR2 is YYNGEE. The CDR3: CASTGGNTGELFF. CDR3 DNA: TGTGCCAGCACAGGGGGCAACACCGGGGAGCTGTTTTTT. Full variable domain (outside the CDR3, taken from reference TRBV9 and TRBJ2-2): DSGVTQTPKHLITATGQRVTLRCSPRSGDLSVYWYQQSLDQGLQFLIQYYNGEERAKGNILERFSAQQFPDLHSELNLSSLELGDSALYFCASTGGNTGELFFGEGSRLTVL.

CDR3 bases: TGTGCCAGCTCGCGATCAAGAGACACTGAAGCTTTCTTT. It is translated as CASSRSRDTEAFF. The rearrangement uses TRBV18 and TRBJ1-1; D is ambiguous. Germline CDR1 is KGHSH and CDR2 is LQKENI. The CDR3 consists of 13 residues. Trimming took 6 bases from V and 3 from J, leaving 11 bases between them.

The V call is TRBV2, the J call TRBJ2-5, with D maybe TRBD2 (5 bases). V was shortened by 4 bases and J by 5 bases, with 11 bases between the two germline ends. Looked up from germline, CDR1 is SNHLY and CDR2 is FYNNEI. This CDR3 region has 13 residues. This CDR3 reads CASSVWEWETQYF. DNA for the CDR3: TGTGCCAGCAGTGTCTGGGAGTGGGAGACCCAGTACTTC.

The rearrangement links TRBV7-8 to TRBJ2-1; 8 positions match TRBD1. The CDR3 is 14 residues long. Germline V gene sequence: CDR1 SGHVS, CDR2 FQNEAQ. V lost 5 bases, J lost 7 bases, and 7 bases stayed unmatched. This CDR3 reads CASSPRRDRNEQFF. The CDR3 DNA reads TGTGCCAGCAGCCCAAGAAGGGACAGGAATGAGCAGTTCTTC.

This clone was counted only a few times. The chain employs TRBV11-1 and TRBJ2-7; D is unclear. V was trimmed by 8 bases and J by 2 bases, leaving 7 bases between them. This CDR3 spans 11 amino acids. The V gene's germline CDR1 is SGHAT and CDR2 FQDESV (reference sequence). CDR3 nucleotides: TGTGCCAGCGGCAACGCCTACGAGCAGTACTTC. This sequence encodes CASGNAYEQYF.

This rearrangement joins TRBV7-2 to TRBJ2-1, with a tentative D call TRBD1 (5 bases). Germline loops: CDR1 SGHTA, CDR2 FQGNSA. Trimming shortened V by 5 bases and J by 7 bases, and 18 bases separated the two germline ends. This CDR3 is 15 amino acids long. CDR3 in amino acids: CASSPSVGLQNEQFF. The DNA of the CDR3 is TGTGCCAGCAGCCCTTCGGTGGGGCTGCAGAATGAGCAGTTCTTC.

The CDR3 DNA reads as TGTGCCAGCAGGCCCGGACTAGCGGGAAACATTCAGTACTTC. Its protein is CASRPGLAGNIQYF. The chain employs TRBV2 and TRBJ2-4; 11 bases match TRBD2. The length of the CDR3 is 14 residues. Trimming removed 6 bases from V and 6 bases from J; junction bases left unmatched: 4. The germline V gene encodes CDR1 SNHLY and CDR2 FYNNEI.

Here the CDR3 DNA reads TGTGCCAGCAGCCTTCGAACAGGGACTGGAAACACCATATATTTT. This encodes CASSLRTGTGNTIYF. This rearrangement joins TRBV5-4 to TRBJ1-3, with a weak D call TRBD1 (6 bases). CDR1 is SGHNT, CDR2 YYREEE, per germline (reference sequence). CDR3 size: 15 residues. V shed 4 bases and J shed 2 bases, with 13 bases lying between them. Variable domain in full (rest from reference TRBV5-4 and TRBJ1-3): ETGVTQSPTHLIKTRGQQVTLRCSSQSGHNTVSWYQQALGQGPQFIFQYYREEENGRGNFPPRFSGLQFPNYSSELNVNALELDDSALYLCASSLRTGTGNTIYFGEGSWLTVV.

This clone was counted between two and nine times. The chain carries TRBV2 and TRBJ2-1; D not resolved. This CDR3 region has 11 residues. The ends were cut back, 2 bases at V and 7 bases at J, with 3 bases in the middle. Germline V gene data show CDR1 as SNHLY and CDR2 as FYNNEI. CDR3 in amino acids: CASSELNEQFF. The CDR3 nucleotides read TGTGCCAGCAGTGAACTGAATGAGCAGTTCTTC.

This rearrangement joins TRBV28 to TRBJ1-1; 7 bases map to TRBD1. The germline V gene encodes CDR1 MDHEN and CDR2 SYDVKM. The CDR3 totals 11 residues. With 7 bases clipped from V and 11 bases from J, the junction kept 7 bases outside the gene matches. The CDR3 region is CASTLDRDAFF. DNA for the CDR3: TGTGCCAGCACCTTAGACAGGGACGCTTTCTTT.

The chain joins TRBV7-2 to TRBJ2-3; D perhaps matches TRBD2 (5 bases). This CDR3 spans 17 amino acids. Germline V CDR1 and CDR2: SGHTA, FQGNSA. V was clipped by 0 bases and J by 1 base, with 14 bases between them. In DNA form, the CDR3 reads TGTGCCAGCAGCTTAGCGCTCAGCGGATCACGCACAGATACGCAGTATTTT. Translating it yields CASSLALSGSRTDTQYF.

This clone was seen a few times. The chain employs TRBV5-1 and TRBJ2-5, with D possibly matching TRBD1 (6 bases). V was trimmed by 4 bases and J by 1 base, leaving 14 bases between them. This CDR3 is 15 amino acids long. CDR1 and CDR2 from the germline V gene are SGHRS and YFSETQ. This CDR3 is CASSPLTGSQETQYF. The CDR3 DNA reads TGCGCCAGCAGCCCGCTGACAGGATCCCAAGAGACCCAGTACTTC.

The chain has TRBV7-2 and TRBJ2-5, with 7 positions matching TRBD2. This CDR3 is built from 15 residues. Germline CDR1 reads SGHTA; CDR2 reads FQGNSA. J lost 4 bases, V lost 1 base, and 6 bases had no gene match. The DNA for the CDR3 is TGTGCCAGCAGCTTAGGCTCGAAGCGGGGAGAGACCCAGTACTTC. Protein product: CASSLGSKRGETQYF.

V usage is TRBV28 and J usage is TRBJ2-5; TRBD1 agrees at 9 bases. Losses at the gene ends were 3 bases for V and 2 bases for J; bases not matched to a gene: 1. CDR3 size: 14 residues. Germline V gene lookup returns CDR1 MDHEN and CDR2 SYDVKM. The CDR3 DNA reads as TGTGCCAGCAGTTTGGGGACAGGGCAAGAGACCCAGTACTTC. Protein product: CASSLGTGQETQYF.

Regarding this clone: Different DNA sequences within this sample yield the same CDR3. The chain links TRBV29-1 to TRBJ1-2; D is possibly TRBD1 (5 bases). Trimming left V 4 bases short and J 4 bases short, with 10 bases between. CDR1 SQVTM and CDR2 ANQGSEA come from the germline V gene. CDR3 size: 12 residues. Here the CDR3 reads CSVGQGSYGYTF. In DNA form, the CDR3 reads TGCAGCGTTGGCCAGGGTTCCTATGGCTACACCTTC.

The V and J genes are TRBV30 and TRBJ2-7; TRBD1 matches at 7 bases. V shed 0 bases and J 7 bases; nucleotides not matched to a gene: 9. This CDR3 has 14 residues. Germline V CDR1 and CDR2: GTSNPN, SVGIG (reference sequence). The CDR3 sequence: CAWSVLGQVGEQYF. In DNA, the CDR3 is TGTGCCTGGAGTGTACTTGGACAGGTCGGTGAGCAGTACTTC.

This rearrangement joins TRBV2 to TRBJ1-4, with a weak D call TRBD1 (5 bases). CDR3 length: 13 residues. The germline CDR1 and CDR2 sequences are SNHLY and FYNNEI. The V gene lost 4 bases and the J gene lost 5 bases, with 8 bases spanning the gap. CDR3 coding DNA: TGTGCCAGCAGTGGCAGGGAAAATGAAAAACTGTTTTTT. Its protein is CASSGRENEKLFF.

The chain is built from TRBV14 and TRBJ2-2, with 8 bases lining up with TRBD1. V was clipped by 4 bases and J by 4 bases; unmatched bases: 2. The CDR3 sequence is 14 residues long. CDR1 is SGHDN, CDR2 FVKESK, per germline. CDR3 sequence: CASSRQGSTGELFF. In DNA, the CDR3 is TGTGCCAGCAGCCGACAGGGGAGCACCGGGGAGCTGTTTTTT.

This clone was seen only a few times. The CDR3 DNA follows: TGTGCCAGCAAGGAGGAGATTGGAGGTGAAGCTTTCTTT. This translates into CASKEEIGGEAFF. The chain couples TRBV28 to TRBJ1-1; D is uncertain. CDR1 is MDHEN, CDR2 SYDVKM, per germline. V shed 7 bases and J shed 7 bases, with 16 bases lying between them. The CDR3 length is 13 residues.

The rearrangement uses TRBV7-9 and TRBJ1-1; D gene unclear. From germline, CDR1 is SEHNR and CDR2 FQNEAQ (reference sequence). V lost 5 bases to trimming and J lost 1 base, with 14 bases between them. The CDR3 runs 15 residues. The CDR3 region has the DNA TGTGCCAGCAGCCTCCCGACACACCCGAACACTGAAGCTTTCTTT. Protein: CASSLPTHPNTEAFF.